The T cell receptor (beta chain) under discussion was sequenced for a study of T cells in Graves' hyperthyroidism and ophthalmopathy. Study results and limitations: Appearing also in blood were most of the thyroid clonotypes expanded above 0.001.

Newly diagnosed hyperthyroidism, duration under 2 months, in patients aged 18 to 65. A sample of blood taken at first hyperthyroidism diagnosis preceded any ophthalmopathy symptoms. Trimming shortened V by 1 base and J by 2 bases, and 14 bases separated the two germline ends. Germline CDR1 is DFQATT and CDR2 is SNEGSKA (reference sequence). The CDR3 runs to 15 residues. There were TCR beta CDR3 regions amplified from RNA transcripts. Carried out on the TCR CDR3, a first-round RT-PCR used the HTBI primer set. Via MiXCR, TCRdb re-called the multiplex PCR reads, giving one row per CDR3 protein. The table records under 350,000 distinct CDR3 sequences, about 25% of them present only once. The table lists this clonotype with many counts. Its antigen remains unidentified.

The gene calls are TRBV20-1 and TRBJ2-5; D remains unclear. Sequenced material: blood. This clonotype was obtained from a man aged 40-55 years with Graves' hyperthyroidism that later progressed to Graves' ophthalmopathy. Written as DNA, the CDR3 is TGCAGTGCTAGAGCATTTTTTGAAACACAAGAGACCCAGTACTTC. Its protein product is CSARAFFETQETQYF.